This TCR beta chain was retrieved from a study of shared T cell receptors in the human thymus. The assay was immunoSEQ multiplex PCR, and TCRdb's table has in-frame clones only and misses some. The sample carries 700,000 to 750,000 clones, 70% to 90% recorded once. Germline CDR1 is SQVTM and CDR2 is ANQGSEA. The length of the CDR3 is 14 residues. V was clipped by 6 bases and J by 6 bases; unmatched bases: 10. Separately, the same data were catalogued under a study of human thymus T cells. As that study records: Healthy Finnish infants having corrective surgery for congenital heart defects served as donors. Thymus pieces cut out during corrective heart surgery were the tissue that was used. Thymic and blood repertoires appeared to display a bias in their usage of V and J genes. Related research described thymic repertoires that were highly overlapping among unrelated individuals.

The origin of this receptor is a girl under three years old with a congenital heart defect. The source material was thymocytes. V and J are TRBV29-1 and TRBJ2-7; 11 bases match TRBD1. CDR3: CSVGGQGEGTEQYF. The CDR3 nucleotides are TGCAGCGTCGGGGGACAGGGGGAGGGGACCGAGCAGTACTTC.